This is a list of T cell receptor beta chains from one sample in a study of blood T cell repertoires in COVID-19. This table comes from immunoSEQ multiplex PCR, and its TCRdb copy is limited to in-frame clones, with some not included. This sample has some 90,000 clones, with more than 70% found just once. The sample taken for sequencing was peripheral blood. The source of these receptors is a man in his fifties with acute or convalescent COVID-19. Both conserved end residues are trimmed from each CDR3. The order of the fields is J gene, V gene, D gene, CDR3 protein. D genes are given only for firm matches.

J: TRBJ1-2; V: TRBV5-5; D: NA; CDR3: ASSPSPGQYGYT
J: TRBJ2-1; V: TRBV27; D: TRBD1; CDR3: ASSPRSTGGRNNEQF
J: TRBJ2-1; V: TRBV5-1; D: TRBD1; CDR3: ASSPGQGIGNEQF
J: TRBJ1-1; V: TRBV5-1; D: TRBD1; CDR3: ASSPGQEPNTEAF
J: TRBJ1-1; V: TRBV3-1/TRBV3-2; D: NA; CDR3: ASSRPGSTEAF
J: TRBJ2-1; V: TRBV6-5; D: TRBD1; CDR3: ASSSDRALTYNEQF
J: TRBJ1-3; V: TRBV5-1; D: NA; CDR3: ASSQGLTGNTIY
J: TRBJ1-1; V: TRBV19; D: NA; CDR3: ASSNPRTLEAF
J: TRBJ2-3; V: TRBV29-1; D: TRBD1; CDR3: SVVLTTGAITDTQY
J: TRBJ1-2; V: TRBV13; D: TRBD1; CDR3: ASSSRGNGYT
J: TRBJ1-2; V: TRBV28; D: NA; CDR3: ASTLGDGYT
J: TRBJ1-1; V: TRBV6-5; D: TRBD1; CDR3: ASIAGGRNTEAF
J: TRBJ2-5; V: TRBV27; D: NA; CDR3: ASSLIGVGETQY
J: TRBJ1-5; V: TRBV6-1; D: NA; CDR3: ASSEAGLPNQPQH
J: TRBJ2-3; V: TRBV7-9; D: NA; CDR3: ASSAIRDTDTQY
J: TRBJ1-1; V: TRBV7-9; D: NA; CDR3: ASSLDAGTEAF
J: TRBJ2-2; V: TRBV9; D: NA; CDR3: ASSVASRERGGELF
J: TRBJ1-2; V: TRBV5-1; D: TRBD1; CDR3: ASSSPDREGGYT
J: TRBJ1-1; V: TRBV24-1; D: NA; CDR3: AAGDRNTEAF
J: TRBJ2-5; V: TRBV14; D: NA; CDR3: ASSQRWGEGKETQY
J: TRBJ1-2; V: TRBV7-9; D: NA; CDR3: ASSLAEDYGYT
J: TRBJ2-3; V: TRBV5-5; D: NA; CDR3: ASSWGVGLDTQY
J: TRBJ1-5; V: TRBV6-1; D: NA; CDR3: ASSVSARSYNQPQH
J: TRBJ2-7; V: TRBV5-5; D: NA; CDR3: ASSLGSGAYEQY
J: TRBJ2-1; V: TRBV19; D: TRBD2; CDR3: ASSTGGEAF
J: TRBJ2-1; V: TRBV7-3; D: TRBD2; CDR3: ASSLSGEGYNEQF
J: TRBJ1-1; V: TRBV9; D: NA; CDR3: ASTLTDLNTEAF
J: TRBJ1-2; V: TRBV15; D: TRBD1; CDR3: ATSSNIYGTQGRGYT
J: TRBJ2-3; V: TRBV13; D: NA; CDR3: ASSLGPGRTDTQY
J: TRBJ2-4; V: TRBV6-5; D: NA; CDR3: ASTQGGMAKNIQY
J: TRBJ2-5; V: TRBV5-4; D: TRBD2; CDR3: ASSLGGGGGSLVETQY
J: TRBJ2-7; V: TRBV27; D: TRBD2; CDR3: ASSLSGRSAYEQY
J: TRBJ1-1; V: TRBV18; D: NA; CDR3: ASSPDGRGFTEAF
J: TRBJ2-1; V: TRBV3-1/TRBV3-2; D: TRBD1; CDR3: ASRARDRDIYNEQF
J: TRBJ1-3; V: TRBV19; D: NA; CDR3: ASIPNGGDTIY
J: TRBJ2-7; V: TRBV14; D: TRBD2; CDR3: ASSQGILAGIEYEQY
J: TRBJ1-5; V: TRBV19; D: NA; CDR3: ASSTGNQPQH
J: TRBJ2-7; V: TRBV27; D: TRBD1; CDR3: ASSRARDRGLYEQY
J: TRBJ2-4; V: TRBV6-5; D: NA; CDR3: ASNRSGASKNIQY
J: TRBJ2-5; V: TRBV4-2; D: TRBD1; CDR3: ASSPTRDRGETQY
J: TRBJ2-7; V: TRBV24-1; D: NA; CDR3: ATSDNRGGGLYEQY